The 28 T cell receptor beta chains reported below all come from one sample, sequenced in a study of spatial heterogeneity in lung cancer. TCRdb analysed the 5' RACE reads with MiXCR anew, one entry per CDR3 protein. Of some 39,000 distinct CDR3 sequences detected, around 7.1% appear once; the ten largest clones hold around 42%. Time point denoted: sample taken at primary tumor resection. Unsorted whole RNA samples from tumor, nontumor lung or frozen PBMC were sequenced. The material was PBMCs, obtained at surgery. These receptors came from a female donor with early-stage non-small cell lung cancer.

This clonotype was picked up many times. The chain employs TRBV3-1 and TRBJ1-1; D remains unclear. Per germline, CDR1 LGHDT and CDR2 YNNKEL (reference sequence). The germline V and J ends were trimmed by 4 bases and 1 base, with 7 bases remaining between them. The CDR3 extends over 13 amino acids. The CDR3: CASSPRQNTEAFF. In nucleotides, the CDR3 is TGTGCCAGCAGCCCCCGACAGAACACTGAAGCTTTCTTT. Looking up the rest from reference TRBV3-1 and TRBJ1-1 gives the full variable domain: DTAVSQTPKYLVTQMGNDKSIKCEQNLGHDTMYWYKQDSKKFLKIMFSYNNKELIINETVPNRFSPKSPDKAHLNLHINSLELGDSAVYFCASSPRQNTEAFFGQGTRLTVV.

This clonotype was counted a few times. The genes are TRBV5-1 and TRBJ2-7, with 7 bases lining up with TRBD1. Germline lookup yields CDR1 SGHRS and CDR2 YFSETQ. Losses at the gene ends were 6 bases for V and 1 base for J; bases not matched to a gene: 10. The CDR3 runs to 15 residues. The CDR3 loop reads CASNSQGSLSYEQYF. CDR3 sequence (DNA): TGCGCCAGCAACTCACAGGGGTCCTTATCCTACGAGCAGTACTTC.

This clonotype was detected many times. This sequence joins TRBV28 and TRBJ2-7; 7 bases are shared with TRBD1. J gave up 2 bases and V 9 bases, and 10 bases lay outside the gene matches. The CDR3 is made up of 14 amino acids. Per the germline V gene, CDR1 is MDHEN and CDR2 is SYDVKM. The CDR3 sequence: CASSQGTAPYEQYF. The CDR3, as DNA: TGTGCCAGTTCCCAGGGGACAGCCCCCTACGAGCAGTACTTC.

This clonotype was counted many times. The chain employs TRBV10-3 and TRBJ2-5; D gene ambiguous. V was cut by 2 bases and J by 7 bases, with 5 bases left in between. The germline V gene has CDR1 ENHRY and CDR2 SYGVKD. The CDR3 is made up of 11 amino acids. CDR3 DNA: TGTGCCATCAGTGAGCCGGGGACCCAGTACTTC. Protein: CAISEPGTQYF.

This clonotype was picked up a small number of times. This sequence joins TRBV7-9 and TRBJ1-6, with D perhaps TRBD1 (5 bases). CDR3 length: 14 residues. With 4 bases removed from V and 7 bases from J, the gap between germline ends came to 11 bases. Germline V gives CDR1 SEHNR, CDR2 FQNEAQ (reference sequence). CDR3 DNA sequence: TGTGCCAGCAGCTCGCAGGGATACAATTCACCCCTCCACTTT. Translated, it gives CASSSQGYNSPLHF.

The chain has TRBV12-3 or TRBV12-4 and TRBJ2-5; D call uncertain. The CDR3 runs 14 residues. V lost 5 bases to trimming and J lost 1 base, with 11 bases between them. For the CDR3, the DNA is TGTGCCAGCAGTCCGTCTTACGTCCAAGAGACCCAGTACTTC. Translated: CASSPSYVQETQYF.

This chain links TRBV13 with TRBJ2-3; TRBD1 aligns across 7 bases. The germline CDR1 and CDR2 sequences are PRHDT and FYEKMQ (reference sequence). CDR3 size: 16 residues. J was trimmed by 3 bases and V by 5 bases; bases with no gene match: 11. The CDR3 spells CASSPPDRVGTDTQYF. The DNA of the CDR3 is TGTGCCAGCAGCCCCCCAGACAGGGTAGGAACAGATACGCAGTATTTT.

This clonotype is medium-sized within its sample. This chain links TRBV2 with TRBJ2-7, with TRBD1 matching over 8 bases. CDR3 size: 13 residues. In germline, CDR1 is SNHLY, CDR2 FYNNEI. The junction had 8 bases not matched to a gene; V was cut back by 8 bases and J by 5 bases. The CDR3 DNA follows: TGTGCCAGCGTCCCGGACAGGGACAACGAGCAGTACTTC. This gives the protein CASVPDRDNEQYF.

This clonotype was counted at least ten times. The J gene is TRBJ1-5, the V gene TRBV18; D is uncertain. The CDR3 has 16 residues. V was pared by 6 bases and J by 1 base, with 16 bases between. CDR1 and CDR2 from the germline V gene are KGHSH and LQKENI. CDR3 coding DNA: TGTGCCAGCTCGGCCCTGGGAGGGCAGAGCAATCAGCCCCAGCATTTT. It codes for CASSALGGQSNQPQHF.

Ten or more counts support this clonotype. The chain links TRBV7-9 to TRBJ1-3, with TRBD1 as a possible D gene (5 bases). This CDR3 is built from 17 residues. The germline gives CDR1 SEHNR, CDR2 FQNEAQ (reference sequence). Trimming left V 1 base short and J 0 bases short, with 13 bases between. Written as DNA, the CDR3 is TGTGCCAGCAGCTTAGGGGACCGACAGCACTCTGGAAACACCATATATTTT. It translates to CASSLGDRQHSGNTIYF. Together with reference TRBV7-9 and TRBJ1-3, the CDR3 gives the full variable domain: DTGVSQNPRHKITKRGQNVTFRCDPISEHNRLYWYRQTLGQGPEFLTYFQNEAQLEKSRLLSDRFSAERPKGSFSTLEIQRTEQGDSAMYLCASSLGDRQHSGNTIYFGEGSWLTVV.

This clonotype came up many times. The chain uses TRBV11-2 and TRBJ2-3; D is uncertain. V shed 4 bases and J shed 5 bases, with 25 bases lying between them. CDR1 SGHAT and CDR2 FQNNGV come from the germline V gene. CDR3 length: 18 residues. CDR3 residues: CASSSLPYIGRRGDTQYF. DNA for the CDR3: TGTGCCAGCAGCTCCCTTCCGTATATAGGGCGGCGCGGAGATACGCAGTATTTT.

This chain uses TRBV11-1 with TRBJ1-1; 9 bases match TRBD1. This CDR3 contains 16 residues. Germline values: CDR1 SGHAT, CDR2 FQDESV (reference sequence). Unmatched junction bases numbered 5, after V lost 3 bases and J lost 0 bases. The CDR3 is CASSFVGQGMNTEAFF. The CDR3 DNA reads TGTGCCAGCAGCTTCGTTGGACAGGGGATGAACACTGAAGCTTTCTTT. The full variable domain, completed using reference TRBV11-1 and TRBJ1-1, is EAEVAQSPRYKITEKSQAVAFWCDPISGHATLYWYRQILGQGPELLVQFQDESVVDDSQLPKDRFSAERLKGVDSTLKIQPAELGDSAMYLCASSFVGQGMNTEAFFGQGTRLTVV.

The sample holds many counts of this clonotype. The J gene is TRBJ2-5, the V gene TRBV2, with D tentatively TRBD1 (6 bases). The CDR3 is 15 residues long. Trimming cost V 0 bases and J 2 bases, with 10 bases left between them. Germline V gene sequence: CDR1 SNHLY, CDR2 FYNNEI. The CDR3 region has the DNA TGTGCCAGCAGTGAAGCTACGGACAGACAAGAGACCCAGTACTTC. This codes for CASSEATDRQETQYF.

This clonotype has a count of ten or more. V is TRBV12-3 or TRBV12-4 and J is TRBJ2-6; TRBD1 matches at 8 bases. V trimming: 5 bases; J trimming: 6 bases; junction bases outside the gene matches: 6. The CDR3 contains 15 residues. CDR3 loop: CASSPMTGAANVLTF. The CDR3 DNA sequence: TGTGCCAGCAGTCCGATGACAGGGGCGGCCAACGTCCTGACTTTC.

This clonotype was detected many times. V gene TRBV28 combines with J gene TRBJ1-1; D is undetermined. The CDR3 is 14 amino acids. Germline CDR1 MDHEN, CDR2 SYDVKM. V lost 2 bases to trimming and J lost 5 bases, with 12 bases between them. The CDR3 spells CASSLRVMGTEAFF. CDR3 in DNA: TGTGCCAGCAGTTTACGGGTTATGGGAACTGAAGCTTTCTTT.

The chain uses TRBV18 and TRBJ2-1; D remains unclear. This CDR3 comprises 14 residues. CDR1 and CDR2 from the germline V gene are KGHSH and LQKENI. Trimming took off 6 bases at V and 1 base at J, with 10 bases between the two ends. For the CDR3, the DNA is TGTGCCAGCTCCCCCAGCGTTTCCTACAATGAGCAGTTCTTC. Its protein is CASSPSVSYNEQFF. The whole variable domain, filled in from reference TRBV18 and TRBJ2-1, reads NAGVMQNPRHLVRRRGQEARLRCSPMKGHSHVYWYRQLPEEGLKFMVYLQKENIIDESGMPKERFSAEFPKEGPSILRIQQVVRGDSAAYFCASSPSVSYNEQFFGPGTRLTVL.

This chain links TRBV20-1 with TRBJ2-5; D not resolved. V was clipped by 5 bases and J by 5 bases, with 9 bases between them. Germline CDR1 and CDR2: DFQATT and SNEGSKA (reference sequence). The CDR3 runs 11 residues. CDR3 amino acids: CSALNVETQYF. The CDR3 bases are TGCAGTGCTTTAAACGTGGAGACCCAGTACTTC.

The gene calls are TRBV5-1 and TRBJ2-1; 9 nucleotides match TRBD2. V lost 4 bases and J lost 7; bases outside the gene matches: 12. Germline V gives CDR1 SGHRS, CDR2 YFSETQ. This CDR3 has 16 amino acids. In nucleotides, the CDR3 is TGCGCCAGCAGCGCCCAGGGAGCGGGGGGTGGAAATGAGCAGTTCTTC. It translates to CASSAQGAGGGNEQFF.

The CDR3 region is CSVGQISGNTIYF. The CDR3 DNA reads TGCAGCGTCGGACAAATCTCTGGAAACACCATATATTTT. The V gene is TRBV29-1, the J gene TRBJ1-3, with TRBD1 as a possible D gene (5 bases). V shed 6 bases and J shed 0 bases, with 9 bases lying between them. The CDR3 consists of 13 residues. Per the germline V gene, CDR1 is SQVTM and CDR2 is ANQGSEA.

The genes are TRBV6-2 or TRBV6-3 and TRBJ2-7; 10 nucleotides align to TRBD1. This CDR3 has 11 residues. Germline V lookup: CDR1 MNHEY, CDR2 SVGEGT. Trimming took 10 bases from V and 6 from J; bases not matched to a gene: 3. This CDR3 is CATGTGVEQYF. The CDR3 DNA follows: TGTGCCACAGGGACAGGGGTCGAGCAGTACTTC.

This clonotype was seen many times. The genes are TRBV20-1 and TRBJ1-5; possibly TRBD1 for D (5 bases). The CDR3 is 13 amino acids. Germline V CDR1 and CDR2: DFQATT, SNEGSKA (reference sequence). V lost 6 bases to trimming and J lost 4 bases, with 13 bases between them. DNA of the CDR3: TGCAGTGCCTCCCCCAGGGTAAATCAGCCCCAGCATTTT. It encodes CSASPRVNQPQHF.

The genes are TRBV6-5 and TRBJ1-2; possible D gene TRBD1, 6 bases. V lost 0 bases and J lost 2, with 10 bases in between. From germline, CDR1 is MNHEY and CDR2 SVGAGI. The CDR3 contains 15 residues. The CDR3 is CASSYSRTANYGYTF. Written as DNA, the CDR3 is TGTGCCAGCAGTTACTCCCGGACAGCAAACTATGGCTACACCTTC.

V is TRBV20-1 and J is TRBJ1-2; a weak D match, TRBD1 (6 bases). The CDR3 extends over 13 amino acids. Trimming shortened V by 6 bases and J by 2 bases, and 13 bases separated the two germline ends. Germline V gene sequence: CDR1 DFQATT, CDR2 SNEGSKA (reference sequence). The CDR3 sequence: CSAEGVLNYGYTF. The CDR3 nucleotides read TGCAGTGCCGAGGGGGTACTAAACTATGGCTACACCTTC.

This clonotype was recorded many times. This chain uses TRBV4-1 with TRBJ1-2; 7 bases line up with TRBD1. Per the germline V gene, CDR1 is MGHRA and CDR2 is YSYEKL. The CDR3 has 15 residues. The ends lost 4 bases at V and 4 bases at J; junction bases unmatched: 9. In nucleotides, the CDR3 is TGCGCCAGCAGCCCAGGGACAGCAATACCCTATGGCTACACCTTC. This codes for CASSPGTAIPYGYTF.

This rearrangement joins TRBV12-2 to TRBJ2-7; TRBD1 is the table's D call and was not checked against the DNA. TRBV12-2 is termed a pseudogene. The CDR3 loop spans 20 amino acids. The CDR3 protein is CASRSRGENCFRTGSYEQYF. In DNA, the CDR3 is TGTGCAAGTCGCTCCCGGGGCGAAAATTGCTTTAGGACAGGGTCCTACGAGCAGTACTTC.

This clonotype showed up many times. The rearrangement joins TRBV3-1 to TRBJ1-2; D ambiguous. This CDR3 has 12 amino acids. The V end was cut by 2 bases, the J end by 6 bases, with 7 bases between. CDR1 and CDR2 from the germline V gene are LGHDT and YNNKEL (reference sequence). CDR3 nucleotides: TGTGCCAGCAGCCAACGAGGGAATGGCTACACCTTC. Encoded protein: CASSQRGNGYTF.

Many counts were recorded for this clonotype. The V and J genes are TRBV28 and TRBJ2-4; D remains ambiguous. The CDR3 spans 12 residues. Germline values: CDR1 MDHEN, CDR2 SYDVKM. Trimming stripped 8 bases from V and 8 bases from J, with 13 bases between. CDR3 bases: TGTGCCAGCCTGGGCGTCTCGGACATTCAGTACTTC. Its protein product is CASLGVSDIQYF.

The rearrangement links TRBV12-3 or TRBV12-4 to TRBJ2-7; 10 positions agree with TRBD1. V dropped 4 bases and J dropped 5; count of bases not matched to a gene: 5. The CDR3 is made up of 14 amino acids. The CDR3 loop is CASSWTGGVHEQYF. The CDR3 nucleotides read TGTGCCAGCAGTTGGACAGGGGGAGTCCACGAGCAGTACTTC.